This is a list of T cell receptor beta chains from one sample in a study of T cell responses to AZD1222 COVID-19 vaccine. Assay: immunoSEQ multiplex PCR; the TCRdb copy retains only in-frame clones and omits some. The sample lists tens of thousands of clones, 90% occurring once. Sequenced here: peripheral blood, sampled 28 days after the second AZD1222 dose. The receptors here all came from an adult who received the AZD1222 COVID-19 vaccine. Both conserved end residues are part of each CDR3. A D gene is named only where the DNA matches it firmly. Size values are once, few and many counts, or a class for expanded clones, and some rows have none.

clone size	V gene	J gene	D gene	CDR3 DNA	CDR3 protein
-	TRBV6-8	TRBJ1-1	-	TGTGCCAGCAGTTATTTGATGAACACTGAAGCTTTCTTT	CASSYLMNTEAFF
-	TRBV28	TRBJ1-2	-	TGTGCCAGCATACAGGACGAAATCTATGGCTACACCTTC	CASIQDEIYGYTF
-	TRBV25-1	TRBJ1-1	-	TGTGCCAGCAGGCCTCCCCAAGATAACACTGAAGCTTTCTTT	CASRPPQDNTEAFF
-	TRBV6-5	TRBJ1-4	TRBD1	TGTGCCAGCACCCCCGGGACAGGGTATGAAAAACTGTTTTTT	CASTPGTGYEKLFF
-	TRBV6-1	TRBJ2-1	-	TGTGCCAGCAGTGAGACAGCTTGGTACAATGAGCAGTTCTTC	CASSETAWYNEQFF
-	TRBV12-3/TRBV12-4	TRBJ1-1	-	TGTGCCAGCAGTTTTTCAGGGGACACTGAAGCTTTCTTT	CASSFSGDTEAFF
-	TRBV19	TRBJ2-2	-	TGTGCCAGTAGTGGCAACACCGGGGAGCTGTTTTTT	CASSGNTGELFF
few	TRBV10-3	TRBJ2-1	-	TGTGCCATCAGTGAGGCCGAGCTAGATGAGCAGTTCTTC	CAISEAELDEQFF
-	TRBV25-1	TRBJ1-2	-	TGTGCCAGCAGTGAACCGGGGGCTCACTATGGCTACACCTTC	CASSEPGAHYGYTF
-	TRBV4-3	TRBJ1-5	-	TGCGCCAGCAGCCAAGAACTTACTCAGCCCCAGCATTTT	CASSQELTQPQHF
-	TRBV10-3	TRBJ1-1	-	TGTGCCATCAGTGAGCCGGGCCTAGCGGAGGGAAAGACTGAAGCTTTCTTT	CAISEPGLAEGKTEAFF
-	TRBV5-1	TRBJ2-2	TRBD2	TGCGCCAGCAGCCCAGGACTAGCGGGGGCCGGGGAGCTGTTTTTT	CASSPGLAGAGELFF
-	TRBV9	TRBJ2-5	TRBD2	TGTGCCAGCAGCGTAGAGGTAGCGGGGGGCCAATTAAACTTC	CASSVEVAGGQLNF
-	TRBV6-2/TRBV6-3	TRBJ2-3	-	TGTGCCAGCAGTCTGCTGGGGGGGCCTTTTAGCACAGATACGCAGTATTTT	CASSLLGGPFSTDTQYF
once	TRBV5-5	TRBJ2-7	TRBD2	TGTGCCAGCAGCTTTTTGAGCGGGGGTCCCTCCTACGAGCAGTACTTC	CASSFLSGGPSYEQYF
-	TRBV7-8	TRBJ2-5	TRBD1	TGTGCCAGCAGCCCCCGGGACAGGAGAGAGACCCAGTACTTC	CASSPRDRRETQYF
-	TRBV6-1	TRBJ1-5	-	TGTGCCAGCAGTGAAGGTGGGGGGGCCAACAATCAGCCCCAGCATTTT	CASSEGGGANNQPQHF
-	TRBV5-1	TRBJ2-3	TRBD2	TGCGCCAGCAGCTTCCCTAGCGGGGCCCCGACAGATACGCAGTATTTT	CASSFPSGAPTDTQYF
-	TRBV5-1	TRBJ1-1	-	TGCGCCAGCGCCTCCGTCGTGAACACTGAAGCTTTCTTT	CASASVVNTEAFF
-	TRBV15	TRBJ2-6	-	TGTGCCACCAGCAGAGAGCCCCCCGGACAGCCGAGCTCTGGGGCCAACGTCCTGACTTTC	CATSREPPGQPSSGANVLTF
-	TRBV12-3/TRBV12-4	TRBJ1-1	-	TGTGCCAGCAGGCAGGGAGGAAACACTGAAGCTTTCTTT	CASRQGGNTEAFF
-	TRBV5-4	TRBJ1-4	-	TGTGCCAGCAGCGCCACCCGGGGGTTTAATGAAAAACTGTTTTTT	CASSATRGFNEKLFF
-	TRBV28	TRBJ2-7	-	TGTGCCAGCAGCCCCGGGACCCTGGCCGGGGAGCAGTACTTC	CASSPGTLAGEQYF